This TCR beta chain was documented in a study of T cell responses to AZD1222 COVID-19 vaccine. Study-wide points: Sampling captured repertoires only after the peak T cell response. Regions 160-218 and 743-854 held dominance among vaccine-associated CD4 TCRs, which spanned spike.

The V and J ends lost 4 bases and 5 bases respectively, with 18 bases between them. Germline assignment: CDR1 SQVTM and CDR2 ANQGSEA. The CDR3 contains 14 residues. Profiled with immunoSEQ multiplex PCR; TCRdb holds only in-frame clones, not every one. The sample consists of approximately 85,000 clones, 80% to 90% of them appearing once. As regards this clone: Its antigen is unidentified.

The sample in question was peripheral blood, obtained on day 0 of AZD1222 vaccination. This receptor was obtained from an adult in good health. The chain has TRBV29-1 and TRBJ2-7, with D tentatively TRBD1 (6 bases). CDR3 DNA sequence: TGCAGCGTTGCTGGTACAGGGTATATGGACGAGCAGTACTTC. Encoded protein: CSVAGTGYMDEQYF.